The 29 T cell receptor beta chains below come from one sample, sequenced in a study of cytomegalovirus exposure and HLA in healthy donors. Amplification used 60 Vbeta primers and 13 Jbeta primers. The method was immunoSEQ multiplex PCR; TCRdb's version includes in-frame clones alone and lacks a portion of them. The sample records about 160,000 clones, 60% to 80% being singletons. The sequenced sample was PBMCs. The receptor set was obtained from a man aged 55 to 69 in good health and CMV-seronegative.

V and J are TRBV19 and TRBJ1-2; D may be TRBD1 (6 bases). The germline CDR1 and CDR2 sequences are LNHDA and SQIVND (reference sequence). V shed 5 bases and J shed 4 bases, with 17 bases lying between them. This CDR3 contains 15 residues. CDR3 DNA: TGTGCCAGTAGTTCCGGCGACAGGCCCTTCTATGGCTACACCTTC. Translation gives CASSSGDRPFYGYTF.

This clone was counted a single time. The CDR3 nucleotides are TGTGCCTGGAGTGCAATCAGGGCCCGAAGCTCCTACGAGCAGTACTTC. Its translation is CAWSAIRARSSYEQYF. The chain employs TRBV30 and TRBJ2-7; maybe TRBD1 (5 bases). CDR1 and CDR2 from the germline V gene are GTSNPN and SVGIG (reference sequence). The V gene lost 1 base and the J gene lost 0 bases, with 16 bases spanning the gap. The CDR3 contains 16 residues.

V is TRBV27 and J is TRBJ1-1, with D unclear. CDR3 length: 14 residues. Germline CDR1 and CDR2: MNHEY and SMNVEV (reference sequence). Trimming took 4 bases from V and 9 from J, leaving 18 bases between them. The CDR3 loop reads CASSSPSLAEKAFF. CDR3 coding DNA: TGTGCCAGCAGTTCCCCGAGTTTGGCGGAGAAAGCTTTCTTT.

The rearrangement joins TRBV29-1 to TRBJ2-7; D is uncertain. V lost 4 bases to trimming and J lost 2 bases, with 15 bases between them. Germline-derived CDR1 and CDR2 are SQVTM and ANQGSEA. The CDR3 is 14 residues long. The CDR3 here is CSVVGSEATYEQYF. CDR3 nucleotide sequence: TGCAGCGTTGTTGGTAGTGAGGCTACCTACGAGCAGTACTTC.

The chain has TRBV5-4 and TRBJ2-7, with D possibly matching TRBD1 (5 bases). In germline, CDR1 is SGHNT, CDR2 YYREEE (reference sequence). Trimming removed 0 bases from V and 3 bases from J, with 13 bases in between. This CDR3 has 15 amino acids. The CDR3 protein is CASSLGAFGHYEQYF. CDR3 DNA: TGTGCCAGCAGCTTGGGGGCTTTCGGACACTACGAGCAGTACTTC.

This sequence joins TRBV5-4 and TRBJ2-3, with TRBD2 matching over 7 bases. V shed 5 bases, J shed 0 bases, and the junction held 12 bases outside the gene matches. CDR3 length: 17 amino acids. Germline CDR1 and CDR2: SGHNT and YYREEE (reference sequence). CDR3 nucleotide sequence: TGTGCCAGCAGTATACCGGGACTACCACCCAGCACAGATACGCAGTATTTT. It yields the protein CASSIPGLPPSTDTQYF.

Here the CDR3 reads CASSRTPGTGGSEAFF. The CDR3 region has the DNA TGTGCCAGCAGCCGAACTCCCGGGACAGGGGGAAGTGAAGCTTTCTTT. The rearrangement joins TRBV7-2 to TRBJ1-1; 11 positions agree with TRBD1. The V gene's germline CDR1 is SGHTA and CDR2 FQGNSA. The CDR3 runs 16 residues. V lost 5 bases, J lost 7 bases, and 12 bases stayed unmatched.

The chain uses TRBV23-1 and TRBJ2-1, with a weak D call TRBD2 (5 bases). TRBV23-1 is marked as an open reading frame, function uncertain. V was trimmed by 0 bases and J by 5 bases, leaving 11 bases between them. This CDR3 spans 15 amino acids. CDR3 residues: CASSQSIRDDNEQFF. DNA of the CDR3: TGCGCCAGCAGTCAATCGATACGGGATGACAATGAGCAGTTCTTC.

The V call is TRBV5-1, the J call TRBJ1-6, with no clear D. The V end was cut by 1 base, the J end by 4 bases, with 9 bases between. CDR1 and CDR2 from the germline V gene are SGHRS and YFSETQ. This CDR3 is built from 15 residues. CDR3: CASSLREDYNSPLHF. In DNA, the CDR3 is TGCGCCAGCAGCTTGCGGGAAGATTATAATTCACCCCTCCACTTT.

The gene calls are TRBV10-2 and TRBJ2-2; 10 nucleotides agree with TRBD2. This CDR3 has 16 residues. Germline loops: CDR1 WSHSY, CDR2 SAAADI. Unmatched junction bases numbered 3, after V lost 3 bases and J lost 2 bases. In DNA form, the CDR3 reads TGCGCCAGCAGTGAAGGACTAGCGGCTAACACCGGGGAGCTGTTTTTT. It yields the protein CASSEGLAANTGELFF.

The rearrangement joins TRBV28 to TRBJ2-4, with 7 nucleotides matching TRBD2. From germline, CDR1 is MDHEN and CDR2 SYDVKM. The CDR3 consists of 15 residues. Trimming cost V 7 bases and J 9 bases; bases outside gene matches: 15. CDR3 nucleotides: TGTGCCAGCATCCCAGCGCAGGAGGGAGGGTTCATTCAGTACTTC. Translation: CASIPAQEGGFIQYF.

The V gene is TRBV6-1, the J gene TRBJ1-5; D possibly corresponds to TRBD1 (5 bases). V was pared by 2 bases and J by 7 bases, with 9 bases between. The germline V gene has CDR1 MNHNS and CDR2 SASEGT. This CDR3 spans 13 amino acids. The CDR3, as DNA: TGTGCCAGCAGTGAAAATCAGGGCCAGCCCCAGCATTTT. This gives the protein CASSENQGQPQHF.

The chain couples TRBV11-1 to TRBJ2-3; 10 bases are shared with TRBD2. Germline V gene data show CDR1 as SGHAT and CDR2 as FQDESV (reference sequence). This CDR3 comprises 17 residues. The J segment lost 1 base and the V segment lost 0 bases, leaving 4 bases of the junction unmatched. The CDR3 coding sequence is TGTGCCAGCAGCTTAGCGACTAGCGGGCCTCGCACAGATACGCAGTATTTT. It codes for CASSLATSGPRTDTQYF.

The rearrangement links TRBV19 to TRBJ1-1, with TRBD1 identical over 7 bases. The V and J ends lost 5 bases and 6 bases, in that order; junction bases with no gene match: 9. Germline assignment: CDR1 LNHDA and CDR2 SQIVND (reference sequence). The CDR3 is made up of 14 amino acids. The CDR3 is CASSAPTGRAEAFF. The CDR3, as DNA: TGTGCCAGTAGTGCGCCGACAGGGCGAGCTGAAGCTTTCTTT. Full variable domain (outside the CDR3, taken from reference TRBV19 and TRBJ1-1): DGGITQSPKYLFRKEGQNVTLSCEQNLNHDAMYWYRQDPGQGLRLIYYSQIVNDFQKGDIAEGYSVSREKKESFPLTVTSAQKNPTAFYLCASSAPTGRAEAFFGQGTRLTVV.

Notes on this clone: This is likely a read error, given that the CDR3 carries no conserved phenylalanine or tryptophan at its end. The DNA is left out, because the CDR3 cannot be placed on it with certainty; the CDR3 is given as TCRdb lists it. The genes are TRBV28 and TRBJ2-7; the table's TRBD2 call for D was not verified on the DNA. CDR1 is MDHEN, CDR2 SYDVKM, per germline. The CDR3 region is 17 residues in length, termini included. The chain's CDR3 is CASEDPRSLAGALREWG.

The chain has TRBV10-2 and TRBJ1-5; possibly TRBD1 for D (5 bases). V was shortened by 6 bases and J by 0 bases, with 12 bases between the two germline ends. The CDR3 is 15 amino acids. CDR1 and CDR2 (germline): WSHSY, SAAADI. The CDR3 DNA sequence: TGCGCCAGCAGGGATGGACACTTTAGCAATCAGCCCCAGCATTTT. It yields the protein CASRDGHFSNQPQHF.

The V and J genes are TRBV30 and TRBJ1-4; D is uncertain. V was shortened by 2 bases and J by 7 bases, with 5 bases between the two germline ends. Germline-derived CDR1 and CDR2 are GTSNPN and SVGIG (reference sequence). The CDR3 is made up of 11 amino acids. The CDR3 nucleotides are TGTGCCTGGAGTTGGAGTGAAAAACTGTTTTTT. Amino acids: CAWSWSEKLFF.

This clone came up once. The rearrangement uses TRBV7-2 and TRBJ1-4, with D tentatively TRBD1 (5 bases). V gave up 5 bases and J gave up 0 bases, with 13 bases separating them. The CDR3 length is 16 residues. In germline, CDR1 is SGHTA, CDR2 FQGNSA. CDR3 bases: TGTGCCAGCAGCCCCCCAGGGTTCGCAACTAATGAAAAACTGTTTTTT. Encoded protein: CASSPPGFATNEKLFF.

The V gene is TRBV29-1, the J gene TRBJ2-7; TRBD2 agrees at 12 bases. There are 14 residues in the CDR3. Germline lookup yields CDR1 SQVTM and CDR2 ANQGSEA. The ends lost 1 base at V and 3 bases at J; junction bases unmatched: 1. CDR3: CSVEGTSGNYEQYF. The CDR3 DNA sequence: TGCAGCGTTGAAGGGACTAGCGGGAACTACGAGCAGTACTTC.

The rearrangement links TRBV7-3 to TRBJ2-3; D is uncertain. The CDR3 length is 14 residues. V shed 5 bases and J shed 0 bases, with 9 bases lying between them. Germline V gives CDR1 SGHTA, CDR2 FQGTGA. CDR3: CASSPVSSTDTQYF. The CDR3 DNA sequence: TGTGCCAGCAGCCCTGTGTCGAGCACAGATACGCAGTATTTT. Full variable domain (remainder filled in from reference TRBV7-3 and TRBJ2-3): GAGVSQTPSNKVTEKGKYVELRCDPISGHTALYWYRQSLGQGPEFLIYFQGTGAADDSGLPNDRFFAVRPEGSVSTLKIQRTERGDSAVYLCASSPVSSTDTQYFGPGTRLTVL.

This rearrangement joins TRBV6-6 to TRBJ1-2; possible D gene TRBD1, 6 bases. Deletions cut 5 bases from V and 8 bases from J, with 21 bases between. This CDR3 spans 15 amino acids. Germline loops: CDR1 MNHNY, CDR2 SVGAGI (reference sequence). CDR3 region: CASSTTTGSSRGYTF. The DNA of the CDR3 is TGTGCCAGCAGTACTACTACAGGGTCTTCCAGGGGCTACACCTTC.

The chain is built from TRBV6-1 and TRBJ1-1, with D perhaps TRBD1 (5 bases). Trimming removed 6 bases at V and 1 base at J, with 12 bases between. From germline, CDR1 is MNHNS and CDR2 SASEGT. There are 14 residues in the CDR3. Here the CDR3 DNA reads TGTGCCAGCAGAATGGACACGTGGAACACTGAAGCTTTCTTT. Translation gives CASRMDTWNTEAFF.

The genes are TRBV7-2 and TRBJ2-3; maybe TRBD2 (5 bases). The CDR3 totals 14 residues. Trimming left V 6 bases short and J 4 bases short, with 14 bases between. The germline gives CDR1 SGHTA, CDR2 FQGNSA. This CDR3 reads CASSSDFGADTQYF. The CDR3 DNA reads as TGTGCCAGCAGTTCAGACTTCGGGGCAGATACGCAGTATTTT.

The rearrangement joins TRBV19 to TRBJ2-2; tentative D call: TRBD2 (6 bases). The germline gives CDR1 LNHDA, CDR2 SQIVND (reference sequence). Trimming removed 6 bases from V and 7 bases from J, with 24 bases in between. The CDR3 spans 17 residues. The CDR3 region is CASRRPLGQGEVGELFF. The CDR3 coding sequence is TGTGCCAGTAGGAGACCCCTCGGCCAAGGGGAGGTCGGGGAGCTGTTTTTT.

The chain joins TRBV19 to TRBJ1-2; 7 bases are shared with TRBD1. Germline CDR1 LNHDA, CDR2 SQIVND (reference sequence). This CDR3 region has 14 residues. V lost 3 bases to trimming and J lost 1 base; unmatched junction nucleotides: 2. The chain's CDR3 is CASSIWDSNYGYTF. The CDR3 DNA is TGTGCCAGTAGTATTTGGGACAGTAACTATGGCTACACCTTC.

The CDR3 spells CATSRAGVFSGNTIYF. The CDR3 DNA reads TGTGCCACCAGCAGAGCAGGGGTCTTCTCTGGAAACACCATATATTTT. The chain has TRBV15 and TRBJ1-3, with D maybe TRBD1 (6 bases). Germline CDR1 LNHNV, CDR2 YYDKDF (reference sequence). The CDR3 consists of 16 residues. Trimming cost V 1 base and J 0 bases, with 10 bases left between them.

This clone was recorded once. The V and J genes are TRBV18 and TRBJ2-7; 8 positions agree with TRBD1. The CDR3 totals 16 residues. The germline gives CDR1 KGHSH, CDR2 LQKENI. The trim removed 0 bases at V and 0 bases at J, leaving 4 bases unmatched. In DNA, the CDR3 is TGTGCCAGCTCACCACCGTCAGGGGGCCCCTCCTACGAGCAGTACTTC. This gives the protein CASSPPSGGPSYEQYF.

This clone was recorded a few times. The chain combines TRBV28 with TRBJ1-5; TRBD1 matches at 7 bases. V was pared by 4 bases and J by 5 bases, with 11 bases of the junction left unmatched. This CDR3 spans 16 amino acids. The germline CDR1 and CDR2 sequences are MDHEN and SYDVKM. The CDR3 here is CASSYVDRAKYQPQHF. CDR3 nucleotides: TGTGCCAGCAGTTATGTCGACAGGGCTAAGTATCAGCCCCAGCATTTT.

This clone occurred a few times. The CDR3: CASSHGQGHQPQHF. CDR3 nucleotides: TGTGCCAGTAGCCACGGACAGGGCCATCAGCCCCAGCATTTT. This chain connects TRBV19 to TRBJ1-5; 8 bases agree with TRBD1. The junction had 6 bases not matched to a gene; V was cut back by 6 bases and J by 5 bases. Germline V gene sequence: CDR1 LNHDA, CDR2 SQIVND (reference sequence). The CDR3 length is 14 residues. Supplemented by reference TRBV19 and TRBJ1-5, the full variable domain reads DGGITQSPKYLFRKEGQNVTLSCEQNLNHDAMYWYRQDPGQGLRLIYYSQIVNDFQKGDIAEGYSVSREKKESFPLTVTSAQKNPTAFYLCASSHGQGHQPQHFGDGTRLSIL.